The 26 T cell receptor beta chains listed next were all sequenced from one sample in a study of blood T cell repertoires in COVID-19. Sequenced by immunoSEQ multiplex PCR; TCRdb stores in-frame clones only, minus some. The repertoire has roughly 250,000 clones, more than 70% of them found once; the top ten carry about 1.2%. The material sequenced was PBMCs or T cells enriched from blood (not recorded which). Receptor source: a woman aged 40 to 55 with acute COVID-19.

The rearrangement joins TRBV6-5 to TRBJ2-7, with 7 positions matching TRBD2. CDR3 length: 15 amino acids. Germline CDR1 MNHEY, CDR2 SVGAGI. Trimming removed 6 bases from V and 2 bases from J; junction bases left unmatched: 10. For the CDR3, the DNA is TGTGCCAGCAGCCCAGCGGGACGGGGCACCTACGAGCAGTACTTC. Its translation is CASSPAGRGTYEQYF.

This chain joins TRBV30 and TRBJ1-5, with 9 bases that match TRBD1. Trimming cost V 2 bases and J 5 bases; bases outside gene matches: 13. The germline CDR1 and CDR2 sequences are GTSNPN and SVGIG (reference sequence). This CDR3 region has 17 residues. CDR3 sequence reads: CAWSTIPGQGRDQPQHF. The CDR3 DNA reads as TGTGCCTGGAGTACTATCCCGGGACAGGGAAGGGATCAGCCCCAGCATTTT.

This clone occurred once. The chain is built from TRBV28 and TRBJ2-7; 7 bases are a match to TRBD2. Germline CDR1 and CDR2: MDHEN and SYDVKM. The CDR3 extends over 14 amino acids. V gave up 6 bases and J gave up 1 base; unmatched junction bases: 6. The CDR3 DNA sequence: TGTGCCAGCAGGCGGGAGTCCGGTTCCTACGAGCAGTACTTC. As protein: CASRRESGSYEQYF.

The chain has TRBV24-1 and TRBJ1-5, with TRBD1 matching 7 bases. After removal of 7 bases from V and 7 bases from J, the junction contained 18 bases not matched to a gene. In germline, CDR1 is KGHDR, CDR2 SFDVKD. CDR3 size: 17 residues. The CDR3 DNA reads as TGTGCCACCAGCGAAAGACCGAGACAGGGCCCGGGACAGCCCCAGCATTTT. It translates to CATSERPRQGPGQPQHF.

The rearrangement uses TRBV30 and TRBJ1-1, with TRBD1 identical over 7 bases. This CDR3 is 13 amino acids long. CDR1 GTSNPN and CDR2 SVGIG come from the germline V gene (reference sequence). The V and J ends lost 3 bases and 4 bases, in that order; junction bases with no gene match: 5. CDR3 bases: TGTGCCTGGAGAGACAGGGTCTTCACTGAAGCTTTCTTT. The encoded protein is CAWRDRVFTEAFF.

This clone was recorded once. In nucleotides, the CDR3 is TGTGCCGGACGTAGGGGAAATTCACCCCTCCACTTT. Protein product: CAGRRGNSPLHF. The V gene is TRBV19, the J gene TRBJ1-6, with D maybe TRBD1 (5 bases). The germline V gene encodes CDR1 LNHDA and CDR2 SQIVND (reference sequence). V dropped 11 bases and J dropped 7 bases, with 12 bases sitting between them. CDR3 length: 12 residues. Full variable domain (remainder filled in from reference TRBV19 and TRBJ1-6): DGGITQSPKYLFRKEGQNVTLSCEQNLNHDAMYWYRQDPGQGLRLIYYSQIVNDFQKGDIAEGYSVSREKKESFPLTVTSAQKNPTAFYLCAGRRGNSPLHFGNGTRLTVT.

This chain joins TRBV3-1 (or the pseudogene TRBV3-2) and TRBJ2-7; 10 bases are a match to TRBD2. V lost 1 base to trimming and J lost 3 bases; unmatched junction nucleotides: 0. Looked up from germline, CDR1 is LGHDT and CDR2 is YNNKEL (reference sequence). This CDR3 has 14 amino acids. The CDR3 is CASSQVAGGYEQYF. The CDR3 bases are TGTGCCAGCAGCCAAGTAGCGGGAGGCTACGAGCAGTACTTC.

The rearrangement joins TRBV15 to TRBJ1-5; weak D call: TRBD1 (6 bases). V was trimmed by 2 bases and J by 2 bases, leaving 13 bases between them. CDR1 is LNHNV and CDR2 is YYDKDF in the germline V gene (reference sequence). This CDR3 is 16 amino acids long. CDR3 sequence reads: CATSRLPGDGNQPQHF. The DNA of the CDR3 is TGTGCCACCAGCAGACTACCAGGGGACGGCAATCAGCCCCAGCATTTT. Full variable domain (missing parts from reference TRBV15 and TRBJ1-5): DAMVIQNPRYQVTQFGKPVTLSCSQTLNHNVMYWYQQKSSQAPKLLFHYYDKDFNNEADTPDNFQSRRPNTSFCFLDIRSPGLGDTAMYLCATSRLPGDGNQPQHFGDGTRLSIL.

The chain links TRBV30 to TRBJ2-1; 7 positions agree with TRBD2. V shed 8 bases, J shed 9 bases, and the junction held 13 bases outside the gene matches. The CDR3 consists of 13 residues. Per germline, CDR1 GTSNPN and CDR2 SVGIG (reference sequence). The CDR3 protein is CALWRRERAEQFF. In nucleotides, the CDR3 is TGTGCCCTCTGGCGGCGGGAGAGGGCTGAGCAGTTCTTC.

The chain links TRBV24-1 to TRBJ2-3; TRBD2 matches 10 bases. The CDR3 runs to 20 residues. The V and J ends lost 2 bases and 4 bases, in that order; junction bases with no gene match: 17. The germline CDR1 and CDR2 sequences are KGHDR and SFDVKD. CDR3 residues: CATSDSPPRKAGGPADTQYF. The CDR3 nucleotides read TGTGCCACCAGTGATTCTCCCCCTAGAAAAGCGGGAGGGCCGGCAGATACGCAGTATTTT.

The gene calls are TRBV18 and TRBJ2-2; D possibly corresponds to TRBD1 (6 bases). Germline assignment: CDR1 KGHSH and CDR2 LQKENI. The length of the CDR3 is 14 residues. Trimming stripped 3 bases from V and 7 bases from J, with 12 bases between. The CDR3 DNA sequence: TGTGCCAGCTCACCGGTCAGGGGATACGGGGAGCTGTTTTTT. Amino acids: CASSPVRGYGELFF.

V usage is TRBV5-1 and J usage is TRBJ1-2; perhaps TRBD1 as D (5 bases). The CDR3 consists of 15 residues. Looked up from germline, CDR1 is SGHRS and CDR2 is YFSETQ. The V end lost 2 bases, the J end lost 5 bases, and 16 bases lay between the germline ends. The CDR3 DNA sequence: TGCGCCAGCAGCTTAGGTGGAGGGGAATTGTATGGCTACACCTTC. The encoded protein is CASSLGGGELYGYTF.

This chain joins TRBV7-6 and TRBJ1-3, with TRBD1 matching 9 bases. V gave up 4 bases and J gave up 4 bases; unmatched junction bases: 5. CDR1 SGHVS and CDR2 FNYEAQ come from the germline V gene. The CDR3 length is 15 residues. The CDR3 sequence: CASSSTGGRGNTIYF. The DNA for the CDR3 is TGTGCCAGCAGCTCCACAGGGGGCCGCGGAAACACCATATATTTT. Looking up the rest from reference TRBV7-6 and TRBJ1-3 gives the full variable domain: GAGVSQSPRYKVTKRGQDVALRCDPISGHVSLYWYRQALGQGPEFLTYFNYEAQQDKSGLPNDRFSAERPEGSISTLTIQRTEQRDSAMYRCASSSTGGRGNTIYFGEGSWLTVV.

This chain joins TRBV7-9 and TRBJ2-7; 7 positions agree with TRBD1. Germline CDR1 is SEHNR and CDR2 is FQNEAQ (reference sequence). This CDR3 has 13 amino acids. V gave up 2 bases and J gave up 4 bases; unmatched junction bases: 2. DNA of the CDR3: TGTGCCAGCAGCTTACCAGGGGGTTACGAGCAGTACTTC. Residues: CASSLPGGYEQYF.

The gene calls are TRBV9 and TRBJ2-7; 8 bases align to TRBD1. CDR3 length: 15 amino acids. Trimming at V came to 0 bases and at J to 5 bases, leaving 7 bases not matched to a gene. Germline V gene data show CDR1 as SGDLS and CDR2 as YYNGEE. Written as DNA, the CDR3 is TGTGCCAGCAGCGTAGGGGGACAGGAGGGAAACGAGCAGTACTTC. Its translation: CASSVGGQEGNEQYF.

This chain links TRBV10-1 with TRBJ2-1, with a tentative D call TRBD1 (5 bases). The germline V gene encodes CDR1 WNHNN and CDR2 SYGVQD (reference sequence). V lost 2 bases to trimming and J lost 10 bases, with 15 bases between them. The length of the CDR3 is 14 residues. CDR3 in amino acids: CASSEATGHGEQFF. DNA of the CDR3: TGCGCCAGCAGTGAGGCAACAGGTCACGGGGAGCAGTTCTTC.

The rearrangement joins TRBV7-6 to TRBJ2-1, with 11 positions matching TRBD2. V was clipped by 5 bases and J by 4 bases; unmatched bases: 10. Germline CDR1 and CDR2: SGHVS and FNYEAQ. There are 17 residues in the CDR3. CDR3 residues: CASSPRTGTSGYNEQFF. The CDR3 nucleotides are TGTGCCAGCAGCCCCCGAACCGGGACTAGCGGTTACAATGAGCAGTTCTTC.

The rearrangement links TRBV5-1 to TRBJ2-1; D possibly corresponds to TRBD1 (5 bases). From germline, CDR1 is SGHRS and CDR2 YFSETQ. V was clipped by 0 bases and J by 1 base, with 5 bases between them. The CDR3 has 14 residues. The CDR3 sequence: CASSLEGSYNEQFF. As DNA, the CDR3 is TGCGCCAGCAGCTTGGAGGGGTCCTACAATGAGCAGTTCTTC.

The V and J genes are TRBV28 and TRBJ2-7; possibly TRBD1 for D (5 bases). Germline lookup yields CDR1 MDHEN and CDR2 SYDVKM. V dropped 1 base and J dropped 5 bases, with 9 bases sitting between them. The CDR3 loop spans 13 amino acids. CDR3 protein: CASSLSPGNEQYF. The CDR3, as DNA: TGTGCCAGCAGTTTATCTCCAGGGAACGAGCAGTACTTC.

The chain combines TRBV2 with TRBJ1-6; 7 bases are shared with TRBD1. V was pared by 6 bases and J by 7 bases, with 9 bases of the junction left unmatched. The CDR3 runs 15 residues. In germline, CDR1 is SNHLY, CDR2 FYNNEI. DNA for the CDR3: TGTGCCAGCAGGACAGGGTTTGCCGGGAATTCACCCCTCCACTTT. Amino acids: CASRTGFAGNSPLHF. Using reference TRBV2 and TRBJ1-6 for the parts outside the CDR3, the full variable domain is EPEVTQTPSHQVTQMGQEVILRCVPISNHLYFYWYRQILGQKVEFLVSFYNNEISEKSEIFDDQFSVERPDGSNFTLKIRSTKLEDSAMYFCASRTGFAGNSPLHFGNGTRLTVT.

The rearrangement uses TRBV29-1 and TRBJ2-1, with 13 bases that match TRBD2. Germline V gene data show CDR1 as SQVTM and CDR2 as ANQGSEA. There are 17 residues in the CDR3. J was trimmed by 0 bases and V by 7 bases; bases with no gene match: 9. Written as DNA, the CDR3 is TGCAGCGCCTGGACTAGCGGGGGTCAGAGCTCCTACAATGAGCAGTTCTTC. Translated: CSAWTSGGQSSYNEQFF.

The V and J genes are TRBV6-5 and TRBJ2-5, with D possibly being TRBD1 (6 bases). CDR1 is MNHEY, CDR2 SVGAGI, per germline. This CDR3 is 14 amino acids long. V was shortened by 6 bases and J by 2 bases, with 13 bases between the two germline ends. The CDR3 is CASRDSRIQETQYF. The CDR3 bases are TGTGCCAGCAGGGACAGCAGGATTCAAGAGACCCAGTACTTC.

The chain has TRBV10-2 and TRBJ2-5, with 9 bases fitting TRBD2. The germline V gene has CDR1 WSHSY and CDR2 SAAADI. This CDR3 is built from 13 residues. The ends lost 6 bases at V and 4 bases at J; junction bases unmatched: 3. The CDR3 loop is CASSLAGVETQYF. The DNA for the CDR3 is TGCGCCAGCAGCTTAGCGGGAGTAGAGACCCAGTACTTC.

The rearrangement uses TRBV10-3 and TRBJ1-5; D unclear. V was trimmed by 3 bases and J by 0 bases, leaving 9 bases between them. Looked up from germline, CDR1 is ENHRY and CDR2 is SYGVKD. This CDR3 contains 15 residues. The CDR3 loop reads CAISDYGDSNQPQHF. In DNA, the CDR3 is TGTGCCATCAGTGATTACGGTGATAGCAATCAGCCCCAGCATTTT.

This clone was seen just once. J is TRBJ2-7 and V is TRBV4-1, with D perhaps TRBD1 (6 bases). The length of the CDR3 is 13 residues. V was clipped by 3 bases and J by 4 bases, with 10 bases between them. Germline V lookup: CDR1 MGHRA, CDR2 YSYEKL. In DNA, the CDR3 is TGCGCCAGCAGCCATGCACAGGGTTACGAGCAGTACTTC. Translated: CASSHAQGYEQYF.

The gene calls are TRBV5-3 and TRBJ2-1; TRBD2 might be the D (5 bases). TRBV5-3 is an ORF, and what it does is uncertain. This CDR3 has 18 residues. V lost 4 bases to trimming and J lost 2 bases, with 22 bases between them. CDR3: CARSVCPRWETPYNEQFF. The CDR3 nucleotides are TGTGCCAGAAGCGTCTGCCCACGGTGGGAGACCCCCTACAATGAGCAGTTCTTC.